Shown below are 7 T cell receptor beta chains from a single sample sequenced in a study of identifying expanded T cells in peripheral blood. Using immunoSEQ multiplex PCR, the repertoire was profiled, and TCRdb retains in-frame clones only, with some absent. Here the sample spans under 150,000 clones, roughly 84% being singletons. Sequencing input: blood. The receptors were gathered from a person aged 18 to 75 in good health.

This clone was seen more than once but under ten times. CDR3 DNA: TGTGCCAGCAGCTTAGCCGGGGGCAGCAGGAATTCACCCCTCCACTTT. Its translation is CASSLAGGSRNSPLHF. The V call is TRBV7-9, the J call TRBJ1-6; possible D gene TRBD1, 6 bases. CDR3 size: 16 residues. CDR1 SEHNR and CDR2 FQNEAQ come from the germline V gene (reference sequence). With 0 bases removed from V and 7 bases from J, the gap between germline ends came to 13 bases.

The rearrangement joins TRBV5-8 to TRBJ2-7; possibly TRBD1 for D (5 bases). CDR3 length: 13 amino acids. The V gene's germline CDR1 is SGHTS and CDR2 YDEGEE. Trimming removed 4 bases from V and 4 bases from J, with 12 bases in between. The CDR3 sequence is CASSQGVLYEQYF. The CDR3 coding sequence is TGTGCCAGCAGCCAAGGGGTATTATACGAGCAGTACTTC.

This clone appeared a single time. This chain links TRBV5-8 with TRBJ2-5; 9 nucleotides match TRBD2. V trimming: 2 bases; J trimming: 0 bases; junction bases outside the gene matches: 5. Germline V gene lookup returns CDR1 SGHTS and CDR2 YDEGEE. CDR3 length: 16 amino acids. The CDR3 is CASSFYLAGYQETQYF. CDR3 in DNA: TGTGCCAGCAGCTTTTACCTAGCGGGGTACCAAGAGACCCAGTACTTC.

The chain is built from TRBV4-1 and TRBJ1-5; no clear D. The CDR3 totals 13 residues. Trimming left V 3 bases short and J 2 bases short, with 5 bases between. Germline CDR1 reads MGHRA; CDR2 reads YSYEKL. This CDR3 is CASSQQGNQPQHF. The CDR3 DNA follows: TGCGCCAGCAGCCAGCAGGGCAATCAGCCCCAGCATTTT.

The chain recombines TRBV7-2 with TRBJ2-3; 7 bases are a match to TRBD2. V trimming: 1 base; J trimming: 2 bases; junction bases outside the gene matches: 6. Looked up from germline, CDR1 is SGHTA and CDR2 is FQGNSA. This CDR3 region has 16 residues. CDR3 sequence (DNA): TGTGCCAGCAGCTTAGTTGGCGGGGGAGCCACAGATACGCAGTATTTT. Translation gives CASSLVGGGATDTQYF.

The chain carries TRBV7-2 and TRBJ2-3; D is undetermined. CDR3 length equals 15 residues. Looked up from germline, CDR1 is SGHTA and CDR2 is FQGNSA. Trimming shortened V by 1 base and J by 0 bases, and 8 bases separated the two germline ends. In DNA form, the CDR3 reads TGTGCCAGCAGCTTAGACGCTAGTAGCACAGATACGCAGTATTTT. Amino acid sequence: CASSLDASSTDTQYF. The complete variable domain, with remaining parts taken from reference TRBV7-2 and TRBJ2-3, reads GAGVSQSPSNKVTEKGKDVELRCDPISGHTALYWYRQSLGQGLEFLIYFQGNSAPDKSGLPSDRFSAERTGGSVSTLTIQRTQQEDSAVYLCASSLDASSTDTQYFGPGTRLTVL.

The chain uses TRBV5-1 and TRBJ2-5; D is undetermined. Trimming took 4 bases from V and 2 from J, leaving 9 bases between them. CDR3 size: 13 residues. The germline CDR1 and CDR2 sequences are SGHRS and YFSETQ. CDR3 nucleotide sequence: TGCGCCAGCAGCCGCGGCCTTCAAGAGACCCAGTACTTC. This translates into CASSRGLQETQYF.